This T cell receptor (beta chain) was recorded in a study of cytomegalovirus exposure and HLA in healthy donors. In the study overall: Early released data comprised 80 million to 90 million unique TCRs from HLA-typed donors.

The PCR employed 60 Vbeta primers together with 13 Jbeta primers. Measured with immunoSEQ multiplex PCR; TCRdb has only the in-frame clones, and not every one. Of some 200,000 clones in the sample, 65% to 85% were seen once. This CDR3 contains 15 residues. Trimming pared 0 bases from V and 7 bases from J, leaving 14 bases between. Germline V gives CDR1 SGDLS, CDR2 YYNGEE. Turning to this clone: Its antigen is undetermined.

Overall study findings and caveats: HLA alleles showed associations with 15,000 to 20,000 TCR beta sequences in a later analysis, at a 0.05 false discovery rate.

The gene calls are TRBV9 and TRBJ1-5, with D maybe TRBD1 (5 bases). Sequencing was carried out using PBMCs. This TCR came from a man aged 45 to 65 in good health and CMV-seronegative. CDR3 nucleotide sequence: TGTGCCAGCAGCGTAGGAACAGGACAATGGCAGCCCCAGCATTTT. Its protein is CASSVGTGQWQPQHF.